This T cell receptor beta chain derives from a study of T cell changes during pregnancy in multiple sclerosis. Germline trimming cut 2 bases from V and 4 bases from J; bases unmatched to any gene: 7. The germline CDR1 and CDR2 sequences are MNHEY and SMNVEV (reference sequence). The CDR3 covers 15 residues. This clone was observed a single time. Method: immunoSEQ multiplex PCR; TCRdb's copy keeps in-frame clones and lacks some. This sample has about 100,000 clones; around 93% occur once, and the top ten carry 0.9%. The chain recombines TRBV27 with TRBJ1-1; TRBD1 agrees at 7 bases. Source: peripheral blood, taken before pregnancy. The clonotype comes from a female donor with multiple sclerosis, enrolled in a pregnancy study. The CDR3 region is CASSLDTGESTEAFF. The CDR3 region has the DNA TGTGCCAGCAGTTTAGATACAGGGGAGAGCACTGAAGCTTTCTTT.